The rows below give T cell receptor beta chains drawn from one sample of a study of T cell changes during pregnancy in multiple sclerosis. The assay was immunoSEQ multiplex PCR, and TCRdb's table has in-frame clones only and misses some. The sample carries 30,000 to 35,000 clones, 90% recorded once. Sequenced material: CD4+ T cells from peripheral blood mononuclear cells, taken in the second trimester of pregnancy. The receptor source for this set is a female donor in good health, enrolled as a control in a pregnancy study. The CDR3 runs from the conserved cysteine through the conserved F or W.

TRBJ2-2 | TRBV6-5 | CASSPEGAGELFF
TRBJ2-1 | TRBV19 | CASSIIAGGSQSSYNEQFF
TRBJ1-1 | TRBV6-4 | CASSEGAGNTEAFF
TRBJ1-5 | TRBV7-2 | CASSLAGDSRQPQHF
TRBJ2-3 | TRBV29-1 | CSVEDSPWGGNSPF
TRBJ1-2 | TRBV19 | CASSNDKQGPGGYGYTF
TRBJ2-1 | TRBV5-1 | CASSLGAPSYNEQFF
TRBJ1-2 | TRBV14 | CASSQEAGYYGYTF
TRBJ2-3 | TRBV7-2 | CASSLTSGSTDTQYF
TRBJ1-4 | TRBV19 | CASKGQWMEKLFF
TRBJ2-7 | TRBV7-9 | CASSPLAGVGEQYF
TRBJ1-2 | TRBV28 | CASSLLEYGYTF
TRBJ1-1 | TRBV4-3 | CASSRGGLNTEAFF
TRBJ1-2 | TRBV30 | CAWSGRGDYGYTF
TRBJ2-1 | TRBV7-9 | CASSPAQSYLDEQFF
TRBJ2-5 | TRBV5-1 | CASSPGTNQETQYF
TRBJ1-4 | TRBV30 | CAWSVRGRGGEKLFF
TRBJ2-7 | TRBV12-5 | CASAPPLVSYEQYF
TRBJ1-3 | TRBV30 | CAWSVDRRNTIYF
TRBJ1-2 | TRBV29-1 | CSVESHKTNYGYTF
TRBJ1-2 | TRBV11-2 | CASSRGTGVDYTF
TRBJ1-1 | TRBV19 | CASSMGAWSGTEAFF
TRBJ2-5 | TRBV5-4 | CASSLGASGGFETQYF
TRBJ2-1 | TRBV19 | CASSITGTGVNEQFF
TRBJ2-5 | TRBV4-3 | CASSQDFQGSALDKETQYF
TRBJ2-3 | TRBV5-1 | CASSEITGQGTDTQYF
TRBJ1-2 | TRBV25-1 | CASSEEWGLDYGYTF
TRBJ2-7 | TRBV5-6 | CASTQGSSYEQYF
TRBJ1-3 | TRBV10-3 | CAISDVTGQSSGNTIYF
TRBJ1-5 | TRBV6-5 | CASRSPHSNQPQHF
TRBJ1-4 | TRBV5-1 | CASRPDRATNEKLFF
TRBJ2-7 | TRBV15 | CATSRDGRGYEQYF
TRBJ1-2 | TRBV2 | CASWGQGHGYTF
TRBJ1-4 | TRBV11-3 | CASSLTGGDEKLFF
TRBJ2-7 | TRBV5-4 | CASSLGGTSGRAYEQYF
TRBJ1-4 | TRBV5-1 | CASSLAGGAGNEKLFF
TRBJ2-1 | TRBV6-1 | CASSGPGVAVTRSYNEQFF
TRBJ2-1 | TRBV5-1 | CASSLAGLSYNEQFF
TRBJ2-7 | TRBV25-1 | CASSEFTRGEQYF
TRBJ1-2 | TRBV10-3 | CAIREQGAMHYGYTF